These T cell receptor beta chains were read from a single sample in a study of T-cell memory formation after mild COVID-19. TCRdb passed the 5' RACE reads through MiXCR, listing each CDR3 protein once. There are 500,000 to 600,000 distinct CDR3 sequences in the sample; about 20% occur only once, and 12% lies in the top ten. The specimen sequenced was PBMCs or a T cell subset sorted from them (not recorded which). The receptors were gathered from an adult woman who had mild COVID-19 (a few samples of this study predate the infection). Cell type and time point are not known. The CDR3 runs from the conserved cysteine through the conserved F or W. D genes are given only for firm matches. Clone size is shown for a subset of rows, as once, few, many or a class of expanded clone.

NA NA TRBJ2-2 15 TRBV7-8 CASSLAGAYQGELFF TGTGCCAGCAGCTTGGCGGGGGCCTACCAGGGGGAGCTGTTTTTT
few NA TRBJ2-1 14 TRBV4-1 CASSPHEHNEWQFF TGCGCCAGCAGCCCCCACGAACATAACGAATGGCAGTTCTTC
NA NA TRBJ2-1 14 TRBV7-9 CASSLASQWNEQFF TGTGCCAGCAGCTTAGCATCACAATGGAATGAGCAGTTCTTC
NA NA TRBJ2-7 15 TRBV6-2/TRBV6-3 CATSPGGATTYEQYF TGTGCCACCTCACCAGGGGGGGCGACAACCTACGAGCAGTACTTC
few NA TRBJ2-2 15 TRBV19 CASSIVAGTTGELFF TGTGCCAGTAGTATTGTGGCAGGAACCACCGGGGAGCTGTTTTTT
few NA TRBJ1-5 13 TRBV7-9 CASSFTSNQPQHF TGTGCCAGCAGCTTTACAAGCAATCAGCCCCAGCATTTT
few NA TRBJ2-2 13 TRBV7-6 CATLRVDTGELFF TGTGCCACCCTCAGGGTAGACACCGGGGAGCTGTTTTTT
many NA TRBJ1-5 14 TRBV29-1 CSVSFSGRDQPQHF TGCAGCGTTAGCTTTTCCGGGCGAGATCAGCCCCAGCATTTT
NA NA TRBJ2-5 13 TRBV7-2 CASSWTERETQYF TGTGCCAGCAGCTGGACCGAGCGGGAGACCCAGTACTTC
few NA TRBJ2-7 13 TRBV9 CASSVGPSYEQYF TGTGCCAGCAGCGTGGGACCGAGCTACGAGCAGTACTTC
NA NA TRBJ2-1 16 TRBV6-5 CASSSRGLASSNEQFF TGTGCCAGCAGTTCCAGGGGTTTGGCTAGCAGCAATGAGCAGTTCTTC
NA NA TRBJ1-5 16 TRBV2 CASRMGGKWGNQPQHF TGTGCCAGCAGGATGGGAGGCAAGTGGGGCAATCAGCCCCAGCATTTT
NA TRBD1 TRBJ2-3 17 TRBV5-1 CASSLEGTGGFADTQYF TGCGCCAGCAGCTTGGAAGGGACAGGGGGGTTCGCAGATACGCAGTATTTT
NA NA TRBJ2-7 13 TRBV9 CDSGGLSGHEQYF TGTGACAGCGGTGGACTATCGGGCCACGAGCAGTACTTC
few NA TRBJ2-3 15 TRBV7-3 CASSLGAGFTDTQYF TGTGCCAGCAGCTTAGGGGCAGGTTTCACAGATACGCAGTATTTT
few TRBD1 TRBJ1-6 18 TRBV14 CASSQAGTGGPDNSPLHF TGTGCCAGCAGCCAAGCCGGGACAGGGGGGCCGGATAATTCACCCCTCCACTTT
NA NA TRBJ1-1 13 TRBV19 CATLGPLNTEAFF TGTGCCACCCTCGGGCCGCTGAACACTGAAGCTTTCTTT
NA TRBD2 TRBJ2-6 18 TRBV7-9 CASSAGTSGSPGANVLTF TGTGCCAGCAGCGCTGGGACTAGCGGGAGCCCTGGGGCCAACGTCCTGACTTTC
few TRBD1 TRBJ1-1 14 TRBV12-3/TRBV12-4 CASSFRQGLTEAFF TGTGCCAGCAGTTTCCGACAGGGCTTGACTGAAGCTTTCTTT
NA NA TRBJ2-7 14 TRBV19 CASTVDGFSYEQYF TGTGCCAGTACCGTGGACGGATTCTCCTACGAGCAGTACTTC
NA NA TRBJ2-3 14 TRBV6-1 CASRRGRSTDTQYF TGTGCCAGCCGAAGGGGCCGAAGCACAGATACGCAGTATTTT
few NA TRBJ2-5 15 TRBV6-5 CASRMGGRYQETQYF TGTGCCAGCAGGATGGGGGGGCGGTACCAAGAGACCCAGTACTTC
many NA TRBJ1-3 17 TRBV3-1 CASSPNAGRDTGNTIYF TGTGCCAGCAGCCCTAATGCCGGCCGGGACACTGGAAACACCATATATTTT
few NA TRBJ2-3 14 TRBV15 CATTFSRGNYTQYF TGTGCCACCACGTTCAGTAGGGGAAACTATACGCAGTATTTT
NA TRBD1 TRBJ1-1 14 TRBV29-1 CSAATGTGNTEAFF TGCAGCGCCGCGACTGGGACAGGGAACACTGAAGCTTTCTTT
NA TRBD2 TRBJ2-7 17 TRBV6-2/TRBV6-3 CASSNGRQSGGFHEQYF TGTGCCAGCAGCAACGGCAGGCAGAGCGGGGGTTTTCACGAGCAGTACTTC
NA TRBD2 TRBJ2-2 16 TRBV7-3 CASSSGLAGNTGELFF TGTGCCAGCAGCTCCGGACTAGCGGGGAACACCGGGGAGCTGTTTTTT
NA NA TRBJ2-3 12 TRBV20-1 CSARISTDTQYF TGCAGTGCTAGGATCAGCACAGATACGCAGTATTTT
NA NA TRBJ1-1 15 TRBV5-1 CASRPAVWRNTEAFF TGCGCCAGCAGACCGGCGGTGTGGCGGAACACTGAAGCTTTCTTT
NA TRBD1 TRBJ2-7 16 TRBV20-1 CSARENTGGVSYEQYF TGCAGTGCTAGAGAGAATACAGGGGGCGTCTCCTACGAGCAGTACTTC
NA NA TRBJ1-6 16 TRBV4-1 CASSQGSGRAISPLHF TGCGCCAGCAGCCAAGGATCGGGGAGGGCGATTTCACCCCTCCACTTT
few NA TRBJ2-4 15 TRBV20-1 CSFVGQGWPKNIQYF TGCAGTTTTGTAGGTCAGGGTTGGCCCAAAAACATTCAGTACTTC
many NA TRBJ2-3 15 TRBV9 CASSVELRSTDTQYF TGTGCCAGCAGCGTAGAATTAAGGAGCACAGATACGCAGTATTTT
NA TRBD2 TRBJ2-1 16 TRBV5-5 CASSSWLAGLSNEQFF TGTGCCAGCAGCTCCTGGCTAGCGGGGTTATCCAATGAGCAGTTCTTC
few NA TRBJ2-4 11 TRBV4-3 CASSQGTAQYF TGCGCCAGCAGCCAGGGGACGGCCCAGTACTTC
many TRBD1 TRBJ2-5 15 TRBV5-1 CASSLLGTGSETQYF TGCGCCAGCAGCTTGTTAGGGACAGGGAGTGAGACCCAGTACTTC
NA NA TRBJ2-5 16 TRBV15 CATKAWGGRLRETQYF TGTGCCACCAAAGCTTGGGGGGGGCGTTTAAGAGAGACCCAGTACTTC
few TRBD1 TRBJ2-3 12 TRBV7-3 CASGDSPDTQYF TGTGCCAGCGGGGACAGCCCAGATACGCAGTATTTT
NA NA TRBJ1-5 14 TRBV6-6 CASSYPGVHQPQHF TGTGCCAGCAGTTACCCCGGGGTCCATCAGCCCCAGCATTTT
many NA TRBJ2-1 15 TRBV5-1 CASSSDPSSYNEQFF TGCGCCAGCAGCTCCGACCCGAGCTCCTACAATGAGCAGTTCTTC
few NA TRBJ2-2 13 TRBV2 CASAEPNTGELFF TGTGCCTCCGCGGAGCCGAACACCGGGGAGCTGTTTTTT